This TCR beta chain was documented in a study of identical twins. Study outcomes and limitations: Whereas memory repertoires showed no such difference, abundant cord blood beta clonotypes carried fewer insertions.

Per germline, CDR1 DFQATT and CDR2 SNEGSKA (reference sequence). The V and J ends lost 6 bases and 5 bases, in that order; junction bases with no gene match: 4. This CDR3 region has 14 residues. Comment on this clonotype: Its antigen is unidentified.

TCRdb re-called the 5' RACE reads through MiXCR, storing one row per CDR3 protein. The data show around 490,000 distinct CDR3 sequences, under 25% seen once. The sample was also reused in another study, on yellow fever vaccine responses in identical twins. This second report adds: Twins reportedly had a vaccine T cell response that seemed partly convergent, partly personalized.

Sequencing was carried out using CD4+ T cells sorted from blood. The J gene is TRBJ2-3, the V gene TRBV20-1; 14 positions agree with TRBD2. This sequence originates from a woman younger than 35 in good health. The CDR3 nucleotides are TGCAGTGCCGGGACTAGCGGGAGTGGAGATACGCAGTATTTT. It codes for CSAGTSGSGDTQYF.